Below are 2 T cell receptor beta chains sequenced from a single sample in a study of shared clonotypes between healthy human individuals. Method: immunoSEQ multiplex PCR; TCRdb's copy keeps in-frame clones and lacks some. The data contain 2 million to 2.5 million clones, roughly 92% of them singletons. The sample consisted of naive CD4+ T cells from PBMCs. Subset defined: CD45RA+ positively selected. The receptors here all came from a man aged 18 to 29 in good health. Some clones in this sample may be carry-over from other donors' samples.

The chain carries TRBV5-4 and TRBJ2-5; a possible D gene is TRBD1 (6 bases). Per germline, CDR1 SGHNT and CDR2 YYREEE (reference sequence). The V gene lost 5 bases and the J gene lost 4 bases, with 15 bases spanning the gap. The CDR3 extends over 14 amino acids. The CDR3, as DNA: TGTGCCAGCAGGATTGGGGGCAAAGGAGAGACCCAGTACTTC. Its protein is CASRIGGKGETQYF. The full variable domain, completed using reference TRBV5-4 and TRBJ2-5, is ETGVTQSPTHLIKTRGQQVTLRCSSQSGHNTVSWYQQALGQGPQFIFQYYREEENGRGNFPPRFSGLQFPNYSSELNVNALELDDSALYLCASRIGGKGETQYFGPGTRLLVL.

The rearrangement uses TRBV7-2 and TRBJ1-2; TRBD1 matches at 7 bases. Germline values: CDR1 SGHTA, CDR2 FQGNSA. V lost 3 bases and J lost 6; bases outside the gene matches: 10. The CDR3 contains 15 residues. The CDR3 spells CASSLSRDSMDGYTF. The CDR3 nucleotides read TGTGCCAGCAGCTTGAGTCGGGACAGCATGGATGGCTACACCTTC.